Presented here are 30 T cell receptor beta chains from one specimen sequenced in a study of monozygotic twins with inflammatory bowel disease. From the 5' RACE reads, TCRdb lists one entry per CDR3 protein and no DNA. In total, the table holds approximately 340,000 distinct CDR3 sequences. The sequenced sample was blood. The receptors here all came from a human donor with ulcerative colitis or Crohn's disease, or a healthy co-twin of an affected twin (not recorded which).

The CDR3 region is CASSQGGGAYEQYF. This chain uses TRBV14 with TRBJ2-7; lacking DNA, the TRBD1 call made by TCRdb goes unchecked. The CDR3 totals 14 residues. The V gene's germline CDR1 is SGHDN and CDR2 FVKESK.

The rearrangement uses TRBV7-2 and TRBJ2-3; TCRdb's D call, TRBD1, is unchecked because there is no DNA. The germline V gene has CDR1 SGHTA and CDR2 FQGNSA. CDR3 length equals 16 residues. The CDR3 reads CASSWGTGGESDTQYF.

The V call is TRBV15, the J call TRBJ2-7. Germline V gene lookup returns CDR1 LNHNV and CDR2 YYDKDF (reference sequence). This CDR3 spans 15 amino acids. The CDR3 protein is CATSRESSGSYEQYF.

The genes are TRBV7-8 and TRBJ2-3. The germline V gene encodes CDR1 SGHVS and CDR2 FQNEAQ. The CDR3 runs 13 residues. CDR3 in amino acids: CASSLTTSDTQYF.

The chain employs TRBV5-4 and TRBJ2-7; lacking DNA, the TRBD2 call made by TCRdb goes unchecked. The length of the CDR3 is 14 residues. Germline V lookup: CDR1 SGHNT, CDR2 YYREEE (reference sequence). The CDR3 loop is CASSLARAPYEQYF.

The chain links TRBV5-1 to TRBJ1-4; no DNA is available, so the TRBD1 call from TCRdb remains unchecked. Germline V gene sequence: CDR1 SGHRS, CDR2 YFSETQ. The CDR3 has 15 residues. CDR3 protein: CASSPGTLQVEKLFF.

CDR3 in amino acids: CASSVHGTSGIRGEQYF. The chain carries TRBV3-1 and TRBJ2-7; the D gene TCRdb calls, TRBD2, cannot be checked with no DNA. The germline V gene has CDR1 LGHDT and CDR2 YNNKEL (reference sequence). This CDR3 has 17 residues.

The chain has TRBV28 and TRBJ1-2. CDR3 size: 13 residues. The germline gives CDR1 MDHEN, CDR2 SYDVKM. CDR3 region: CASSKTAAFGYTF.

V and J are TRBV24-1 and TRBJ2-3. Germline CDR1 reads KGHDR; CDR2 reads SFDVKD. The CDR3 has 13 residues. The CDR3 spells CATSDLRGDTQYF.

V and J are TRBV4-3 and TRBJ1-2; lacking DNA, the TRBD1 call made by TCRdb goes unchecked. The germline CDR1 and CDR2 sequences are LGHNA and YSLEER. The CDR3 has 15 residues. The CDR3 reads CASSQERHRAYGYTF.

This rearrangement joins TRBV25-1 to TRBJ2-3; the D call from TCRdb, TRBD2, cannot be confirmed without DNA. CDR1 is MGHDK and CDR2 is SYGVNS in the germline V gene. This CDR3 is built from 15 residues. The CDR3 sequence is CASSESRGQTDTQYF.

The V call is TRBV29-1, the J call TRBJ1-5. CDR3 length: 12 amino acids. Germline CDR1 reads SQVTM; CDR2 reads ANQGSEA. This CDR3 reads CSVKDGDQPQHF.

This sequence joins TRBV5-1 and TRBJ1-1; TCRdb selects TRBD1, and the lack of DNA leaves this call unchecked. CDR1 and CDR2 from the germline V gene are SGHRS and YFSETQ. The length of the CDR3 is 15 residues. The chain's CDR3 is CASSADREGYTEAFF.

This chain uses TRBV11-2 with TRBJ2-7; TCRdb reports TRBD1, a call that lacks DNA to check it against. Per the germline V gene, CDR1 is SGHAT and CDR2 is FQNNGV. The CDR3 is 13 residues long. CDR3 sequence: CASSHGQIYEQYF. Variable domain in full (rest from reference TRBV11-2 and TRBJ2-7): EAGVAQSPRYKIIEKRQSVAFWCNPISGHATLYWYQQILGQGPKLLIQFQNNGVVDDSQLPKDRFSAERLKGVDSTLKIQPAKLEDSAVYLCASSHGQIYEQYFGPGTRLTVT.

The CDR3 spells CASGRQNYGYTF. The chain carries TRBV6-6 and TRBJ1-2. Germline CDR1 and CDR2: MNHNY and SVGAGI (reference sequence). CDR3 length equals 12 residues.

The chain joins TRBV6-2 or TRBV6-3 to TRBJ2-1; the D call from TCRdb, TRBD1, cannot be confirmed without DNA. The CDR3 contains 17 residues. From germline, CDR1 is MNHEY and CDR2 SVGEGT. The CDR3 sequence: CASSTISGGPQTNEQFF.

The chain joins TRBV5-1 to TRBJ2-7; checking the TCRdb D call of TRBD1 is not possible without DNA. Germline CDR1 is SGHRS and CDR2 is YFSETQ. This CDR3 is 15 amino acids long. The CDR3 loop reads CASSSYRDRGGEQYF.

The chain links TRBV5-4 to TRBJ1-1; there is no DNA to check the TCRdb D call of TRBD1. This CDR3 region has 15 residues. Per the germline V gene, CDR1 is SGHNT and CDR2 is YYREEE (reference sequence). The CDR3 spells CASSSKASRDTEAFF.

The chain uses TRBV18 and TRBJ2-7; TCRdb's D call of TRBD2 is untestable without DNA. CDR1 is KGHSH and CDR2 is LQKENI in the germline V gene. The CDR3 is 17 amino acids. The CDR3: CASSPQLAGGSSYEQYF. Supplemented by reference TRBV18 and TRBJ2-7, the full variable domain reads NAGVMQNPRHLVRRRGQEARLRCSPMKGHSHVYWYRQLPEEGLKFMVYLQKENIIDESGMPKERFSAEFPKEGPSILRIQQVVRGDSAAYFCASSPQLAGGSSYEQYFGPGTRLTVT.

V is TRBV4-1 and J is TRBJ1-5; no DNA is available, so the TRBD1 call from TCRdb remains unchecked. The CDR3 is 18 amino acids. Germline V CDR1 and CDR2: MGHRA, YSYEKL. The CDR3 region is CASSQGRSGTGSNQPQHF.

This CDR3 is CASSLVVSRGTGELFF. The rearrangement joins TRBV7-2 to TRBJ2-2; without DNA, the TCRdb call of TRBD1 cannot be checked. CDR3 length equals 16 residues. Germline CDR1 reads SGHTA; CDR2 reads FQGNSA.

The chain has TRBV12-3 or TRBV12-4 and TRBJ2-7; TCRdb lists TRBD2, though no DNA is available to test this call. This CDR3 spans 16 amino acids. CDR3 protein: CASSQGLAGGENEQYF.

The chain uses TRBV3-1 and TRBJ1-1; TCRdb names TRBD1, which stays unverified in the absence of DNA. The CDR3 sequence is 16 residues long. Germline V gene data show CDR1 as LGHDT and CDR2 as YNNKEL (reference sequence). CDR3 sequence reads: CTSSQDWPGPNTEAFF.

This chain joins TRBV25-1 and TRBJ2-1; the TCRdb D gene call, TRBD2, has no DNA to confirm it. CDR3 length equals 17 residues. The germline gives CDR1 MGHDK, CDR2 SYGVNS. CDR3: CASSGTPPSLGHNEQFF.

This rearrangement joins TRBV14 to TRBJ1-3; TCRdb designates TRBD1, a call that cannot be tested without DNA. The CDR3 totals 18 residues. Per the germline V gene, CDR1 is SGHDN and CDR2 is FVKESK. The CDR3: CASSQRWTQGSPGNTIYF.

This chain uses TRBV20-1 with TRBJ2-1; TCRdb picks TRBD2, but there is no DNA to check that call. The CDR3 is 13 residues long. CDR1 and CDR2 (germline): DFQATT, SNEGSKA (reference sequence). CDR3 protein: CSAELVRSGEQFF.

The chain links TRBV4-2 to TRBJ2-2; with no DNA, the TCRdb D assignment of TRBD1 cannot be verified. CDR1 LGHNA and CDR2 YNFKEQ come from the germline V gene. CDR3 length: 16 residues. CDR3 in amino acids: CASSQTPGTPTGELFF.

This chain links TRBV12-3 or TRBV12-4 with TRBJ2-7; TCRdb's assignment of TRBD1 cannot be checked, as there is no DNA. This CDR3 contains 15 residues. The chain's CDR3 is CASSLSGQGYYEQYF.

The genes are TRBV4-1 and TRBJ1-2; TCRdb's D call, TRBD1, is unchecked because there is no DNA. The CDR3 loop spans 16 amino acids. The germline V gene encodes CDR1 MGHRA and CDR2 YSYEKL. The CDR3 region is CASSQVGPGDSYGYTF.

The chain combines TRBV29-1 with TRBJ1-2. CDR1 SQVTM and CDR2 ANQGSEA come from the germline V gene. The CDR3 totals 13 residues. Here the CDR3 reads CSGKGLLDDGYTF. The variable domain in full, with the rest retrieved from reference TRBV29-1 and TRBJ1-2, is SAVISQKPSRDICQRGTSLTIQCQVDSQVTMMFWYRQQPGQSLTLIATANQGSEATYESGFVIDKFPISRPNLTFSTLTVSNMSPEDSSIYLCSGKGLLDDGYTFGSGTRLTVV.